The rows below give T cell receptor beta chains drawn from one sample of a study of HIV-infected patients and healthy controls. In TCRdb, the 5' RACE reads were re-called with MiXCR into one record per CDR3 protein. This table holds some 11,000 distinct CDR3 sequences, less than 9.5% found once. The specimen comprised blood, sampled before antiretroviral therapy. The receptors originated from an adult with HIV infection. The donor label of this sample is uncertain. The conserved cysteine and the conserved F or W are not part of the CDR3 here.

>TRBV6-2/TRBV6-3
ASSYGWDEQF
>TRBV3-1
ASSQDAGAYNEQF
>TRBV9
ASSVGGLAKTDTQY
>TRBV5-4
ASSLGNGAYEQY
>TRBV5-4
ASSTDRGWETQY
>TRBV7-6
ASSLEVAGGLETQY
>TRBV3-1
ASSQGAQPQH
>TRBV7-9
ASTPSGGPNEQY
>TRBV6-2/TRBV6-3
ASSYWRLAGRNEQF
>TRBV20-1
SARDSGSGTDTQY
>TRBV12-3/TRBV12-4
ASSSSRSQPQH
>TRBV20-1
SASLGLAGDTQY
>TRBV6-6
ASSYPSRLEQF
>TRBV12-3/TRBV12-4
ASSRQGGRNEQF
>TRBV6-5
ASSYSVRSVVNTGELF
>TRBV5-4
ASSLKTTARETQY
>TRBV7-9
ASSLILIRDSVTDTHY
>TRBV6-6
ASRGPSGPGELF
>TRBV25-1
ASSEIRGQETQY
>TRBV7-3
ASSPKTGTDRT
>TRBV19
ASGRQRTNTGELF
>TRBV29-1
SVEGQGAGELF
>TRBV30
AWSVKGYVEAF
>TRBV10-1
ASSDERGLMETQY
>TRBV3-1
ASSQDWGQGSYNEQF
>TRBV2
ASSDKPFGSGEQY
>TRBV9
ASSAPGLGEFVQF
>TRBV12-3/TRBV12-4
ASSRTGESPLH